Listed below are T cell receptor beta chains from one sample, sequenced in a study of lymphopenia after photon versus proton radiotherapy. Measured with immunoSEQ multiplex PCR; TCRdb has only the in-frame clones, and not every one. The sample consists of 15,000 to 20,000 clones, about nine tenths of them appearing once. The sample consisted of peripheral blood, taken from a patient treated with proton-based radiotherapy. These TCRs come from a man in his 70s with pancreatic cancer. Each CDR3 is given with its conserved first and last residue. D genes are given only for firm matches. Size tells how often a clone was seen (once, few, many) or the class of an expanded clone, and some rows leave it out.

J	V	size	D	DNA	CDR3
TRBJ2-1	TRBV2	NA	TRBD1	TGTGCCAGCAGTGATGGACAGGGAATCTACAATGAGCAGTTCTTC	CASSDGQGIYNEQFF
TRBJ2-5	TRBV7-8	NA	TRBD2	TGTGCCAGCAGCTCCTCGACTAGCGGACAAGAGACCCAGTACTTC	CASSSSTSGQETQYF
TRBJ1-2	TRBV5-1	once	NA	TGCGCCAGCAGCTTGGTAGTAGCTAACTATGGCTACACCTTC	CASSLVVANYGYTF
TRBJ2-2	TRBV6-5	large	NA	TGTGCCAGCAGTTACCGGCCAGGGCAATCGTCCGGGGAGCTGTTTTTT	CASSYRPGQSSGELFF
TRBJ2-2	TRBV5-6	NA	TRBD1	TGTGCCAGCAGCCGGGACAGGGGGCGCGGCGGGGAGCTGTTTTTT	CASSRDRGRGGELFF
TRBJ1-1	TRBV7-8	NA	TRBD1	TGTGCCAGCAGCCTACAGGGGCTGAACACTGAAGCTTTCTTT	CASSLQGLNTEAFF
TRBJ1-5	TRBV19	NA	TRBD1	TGTGCCAGTAGTATCGAGGGGGCGAACAATCAGCCCCAGCATTTT	CASSIEGANNQPQHF
TRBJ1-1	TRBV7-8	NA	NA	TGTGCCAGCAGCTTAGTTGGCTCAGGGGTTCCGGGCACTGAAGCTTTCTTT	CASSLVGSGVPGTEAFF
TRBJ1-5	TRBV7-6	few	NA	TGTGCCAGCAGCTCCCGTCGAGGTCAGCCCCAGCATTTT	CASSSRRGQPQHF
TRBJ1-4	TRBV4-1	NA	NA	TGCGCCAGCAGCCAAAACCCGGGGGCTGAGGAAAAACTGTTTTTT	CASSQNPGAEEKLFF
TRBJ1-5	TRBV7-9	medium-sized	TRBD1	TGTGCCAGCAGCTCCGCGCAGGGGGCAGGGCAGCCCCAGCATTTT	CASSSAQGAGQPQHF
TRBJ1-1	TRBV18	NA	NA	TGTGCCAGTGGGGACAAGATGAACACTGAAGCTTTCTTT	CASGDKMNTEAFF
TRBJ1-6	TRBV27	NA	TRBD1	TGTGCCAGTTCAAGGGACAGCTCCTATAATTCACCCCTCCACTTT	CASSRDSSYNSPLHF
TRBJ1-1	TRBV6-1	NA	NA	TGTGCCAGCAGTGAACGGCCGGCCTTGAACACTGAAGCTTTCTTT	CASSERPALNTEAFF
TRBJ1-1	TRBV6-5	NA	NA	TGTGCCAGCAGTTACGGCCAGAAGACTGAAGCTTTCTTT	CASSYGQKTEAFF
TRBJ1-6	TRBV18	NA	TRBD1	TGTGCCAGCTCACTTGAGGCTGACAGGGCTAATTCACCCCTCCACTTT	CASSLEADRANSPLHF
TRBJ2-1	TRBV5-4	NA	NA	TGTGCCAGCAGCTTGGCCAATTATGGGTCTGGCTCCTACAATGAGCAGTTCTTC	CASSLANYGSGSYNEQFF
TRBJ1-3	TRBV2	few	NA	TGTGCCAGCAGGGGGCCGGGACCCTTCACCCCCTCTGGAAACACCATATATTTT	CASRGPGPFTPSGNTIYF
TRBJ2-7	TRBV6-5	few	TRBD1	TGTGCCAGAGAGGGACAGGGGAGCTCCTACGAGCAGTACTTC	CAREGQGSSYEQYF
TRBJ2-1	TRBV7-6	NA	NA	TGTGCCAGCAGCCCACTACAGGGTACTGGCAATGAGCAGTTCTTC	CASSPLQGTGNEQFF
TRBJ1-3	TRBV15	NA	NA	TGTGCCACCAGCAGAGCCACAGTTCCTCTAAACACCATATATTTT	CATSRATVPLNTIYF
TRBJ2-2	TRBV11-2	NA	NA	TGTGCCAGCAGCTCCGCCAGGGTCACCGGGGAGCTGTTTTTT	CASSSARVTGELFF
TRBJ1-6	TRBV9	NA	NA	TGTGCCAGCAGCGTAGACCACACCTGGAATTCACCCCTCCACTTT	CASSVDHTWNSPLHF
TRBJ2-7	TRBV7-2	NA	TRBD2	TGTGCCAGCAGCCGGACTAGCGGGATAAACTACTACTACGAGCAGTACTTC	CASSRTSGINYYYEQYF
TRBJ2-7	TRBV18	NA	TRBD2	TGTGCCAGCTCACCTCCGACTAGCGGGGTCTACGAGCAGTACTTC	CASSPPTSGVYEQYF
TRBJ1-1	TRBV7-3	NA	NA	TGTGCCTGCAGCTTAAGGGGGGGCACTGAAGCTTTCTTT	CACSLRGGTEAFF
TRBJ1-1	TRBV29-1	NA	NA	TGCAGCGGGACCACAGGTACTGAAGCTTTCTTT	CSGTTGTEAFF
TRBJ1-2	TRBV5-1	once	TRBD1	TGCGCCAGCAGCCAGGGGACAGGGAGTAACTATGGCTACACCTTC	CASSQGTGSNYGYTF
TRBJ1-2	TRBV10-2	NA	NA	TGCGCCAGCAGTGAGGTCAGAACTAACTATGGCTACACCTTC	CASSEVRTNYGYTF
TRBJ1-4	TRBV11-2	once	TRBD1	TGTGCCAGCAGAAGGACAGGTCTGCAGGATGAAAAACTGTTTTTT	CASRRTGLQDEKLFF
TRBJ1-1	TRBV18	NA	TRBD1	TGTGCCAGCTCACCCGGACAGGGTGAAGCTTTCTTT	CASSPGQGEAFF
TRBJ2-5	TRBV21-1	NA	NA	TGTGCCAGCACTTGGTGCGGGACTAGCGGAGAAGAGACCCAGTACTTC	CASTWCGTSGEETQYF
TRBJ1-5	TRBV29-1	NA	TRBD1	TGCAGCGTGACAGGGGGCGACGGTCAGCCCCAGCATTTT	CSVTGGDGQPQHF